Listed below are T cell receptor beta chains from one sample, sequenced in a study of PD-1 blockade in classical Hodgkin lymphoma. This table comes from immunoSEQ multiplex PCR, and its TCRdb copy is limited to in-frame clones, with some not included. The sample includes around 66,000 clones, 85% to 90% of them seen just once. Here the sequenced sample was peripheral blood mononuclear cells (PBMCs), taken at baseline. The receptors were gathered from a human donor with classical Hodgkin lymphoma. The CDR3 runs from the conserved cysteine through the conserved F or W. D genes are given only for firm matches. Clone size appears in some rows only: once, few, many, or a class for an expanded clone.

CDR3aa	CDR3nt	abundance	j_gene	d_gene	v_gene	len
CSASVGTSEFF	TGCAGTGCTAGTGTTGGGACTAGCGAGTTCTTC	NA	TRBJ2-1	TRBD2	TRBV20-1	11
CASSLFHTDTQYF	TGTGCCAGCAGCTTATTCCACACAGATACGCAGTATTTT	NA	TRBJ2-3	NA	TRBV7-3	13
CASSLSLASSTDTQYF	TGTGCCAGCAGTTTATCCTTGGCGTCTAGCACAGATACGCAGTATTTT	NA	TRBJ2-3	NA	TRBV27	16
CATLSLGQGYEQYF	TGTGCCACCCTTAGTTTGGGACAGGGCTACGAGCAGTACTTC	NA	TRBJ2-7	TRBD1	TRBV10-3	14
CASSLGGTEETQYF	TGTGCCAGCAGCTTAGGTGGGACAGAAGAGACCCAGTACTTC	NA	TRBJ2-5	TRBD1	TRBV7-6	14
CASRRTDNSPLHF	TGTGCCAGCAGGCGGACCGATAATTCACCCCTCCACTTT	NA	TRBJ1-6	NA	TRBV27	13
CSVETAGGVFTEAFF	TGCAGCGTTGAAACGGCCGGAGGGGTGTTCACTGAAGCTTTCTTT	once	TRBJ1-1	NA	TRBV29-1	15
CASSPGGGPFYQPQHF	TGTGCCAGTAGCCCAGGGGGGGGCCCCTTTTACCAGCCCCAGCATTTT	once	TRBJ1-5	TRBD1	TRBV19	16
CASSLAPNDRGKSGTEAFF	TGTGCCAGCAGCTTGGCCCCAAACGACAGGGGTAAGAGTGGCACTGAAGCTTTCTTT	NA	TRBJ1-1	TRBD1	TRBV7-6	19
CASSEVYEQYF	TGCGCCAGCAGTGAAGTGTACGAGCAGTACTTC	NA	TRBJ2-7	NA	TRBV10-2	11
CASSEWLQETQYF	TGTGCCAGCAGTGAATGGCTTCAAGAGACCCAGTACTTC	once	TRBJ2-5	NA	TRBV2	13
CASSYDAGLDNEQFF	TGTGCCAGCAGTTATGATGCCGGACTGGACAATGAGCAGTTCTTC	NA	TRBJ2-1	NA	TRBV6-5	15
CASSISQGGEAFF	TGTGCCAGTAGTATATCGCAGGGGGGAGAAGCTTTCTTT	NA	TRBJ1-1	TRBD1	TRBV19	13
CASSGQSLSPLHF	TGTGCCAGCAGTGGACAGAGCCTTTCCCCCCTCCACTTT	NA	TRBJ1-6	NA	TRBV2	13
CASGLGNSPLHF	TGTGCCAGCGGGTTAGGCAATTCACCCCTCCACTTT	NA	TRBJ1-6	NA	TRBV6-5	12
CASARAGGASPGELFF	TGTGCCAGCGCAAGAGCGGGGGGGGCTTCTCCCGGGGAGCTGTTTTTT	NA	TRBJ2-2	TRBD2	TRBV6-6	16
CASSLGSLPKFGELFF	TGCGCCAGCAGCCTCGGGTCACTACCTAAGTTCGGGGAGCTGTTTTTT	NA	TRBJ2-2	NA	TRBV4-1	16
CASNPPGQKETQYF	TGTGCCAGTAACCCCCCGGGACAGAAAGAGACCCAGTACTTC	NA	TRBJ2-5	TRBD1	TRBV19	14
CASSDSGGKPGYTF	TGTGCCAGCAGTGACTCCGGGGGCAAGCCTGGCTACACCTTC	NA	TRBJ1-2	NA	TRBV6-4	14
CASSQAGGKETQYF	TGCGCCAGCAGCCAAGCGGGGGGGAAAGAGACCCAGTACTTC	once	TRBJ2-5	TRBD2	TRBV4-1	14
CASSALGGPGGTQYF	TGTGCCAGCAGCGCCCTGGGGGGCCCTGGGGGGACCCAGTACTTC	NA	TRBJ2-5	NA	TRBV9	15
CASRENTEAFF	TGTGCCAGTAGAGAGAACACTGAAGCTTTCTTT	few	TRBJ1-1	NA	TRBV19	11
CASSPWDREFTEAFF	TGTGCCAGCAGCCCTTGGGACAGGGAGTTCACTGAAGCTTTCTTT	NA	TRBJ1-1	TRBD1	TRBV11-2	15
CAWSKGENYGYTF	TGTGCCTGGAGTAAGGGGGAGAACTATGGCTACACCTTC	NA	TRBJ1-2	NA	TRBV30	13
CASSSEGQGFSNQPQHF	TGTGCCAGCAGCTCAGAGGGACAGGGCTTTAGCAATCAGCCCCAGCATTTT	NA	TRBJ1-5	TRBD1	TRBV7-8	17
CASSYSRTGNYGYTF	TGTGCCAGCAGTTACTCTCGGACAGGGAACTATGGCTACACCTTC	NA	TRBJ1-2	TRBD1	TRBV6-6	15
CSVEPDRGRSETQYF	TGCAGCGTTGAACCAGACAGGGGGCGTTCAGAGACCCAGTACTTC	NA	TRBJ2-5	TRBD1	TRBV29-1	15
CASKGFGNQPQHF	TGTGCCAGCAAGGGGTTTGGGAATCAGCCCCAGCATTTT	NA	TRBJ1-5	NA	TRBV27	13
CASGIGTANEQFF	TGTGCCAGCGGTATAGGGACAGCCAATGAGCAGTTCTTC	once	TRBJ2-1	TRBD1	TRBV6-5	13
CASSLAAAPYEQYF	TGTGCCAGCAGCTTGGCGGCTGCCCCCTACGAGCAGTACTTC	NA	TRBJ2-7	NA	TRBV5-4	14
CASSLTDMNTEAFF	TGTGCCAGCAGCTTGACAGACATGAACACTGAAGCTTTCTTT	NA	TRBJ1-1	NA	TRBV5-4	14
CASSVRTGSMGYTF	TGTGCCAGCAGTGTCAGGACAGGGTCTATGGGCTACACCTTC	once	TRBJ1-2	TRBD1	TRBV2	14
CASRPRDGGNEKLFF	TGTGCCAGCCGGCCGCGGGACGGGGGAAATGAAAAACTGTTTTTT	NA	TRBJ1-4	NA	TRBV28	15
CAWSVGLALTDTQYF	TGTGCCTGGAGTGTAGGACTAGCTCTCACAGATACGCAGTATTTT	NA	TRBJ2-3	TRBD2	TRBV30	15
CASSLAGGPGELFF	TGTGCCAGCAGCCTGGCGGGGGGTCCCGGGGAGCTGTTTTTT	NA	TRBJ2-2	TRBD2	TRBV7-6	14
CASSQPAGGYNEQFF	TGTGCCAGCAGCCAACCAGCGGGGGGCTACAATGAGCAGTTCTTC	NA	TRBJ2-1	TRBD2	TRBV7-9	15
CILRTPSNQPQHF	TGCATCCTTCGGACACCGAGCAATCAGCCCCAGCATTTT	once	TRBJ1-5	NA	TRBV10-1	13
CASSNLRGGGETQYF	TGTGCCAGCAGCAACTTGCGGGGGGGCGGGGAGACCCAGTACTTC	NA	TRBJ2-5	TRBD2	TRBV27	15
CSVEVGTSGEQYF	TGCAGCGTTGAAGTCGGGACTAGCGGTGAACAGTACTTC	once	TRBJ2-5	TRBD2	TRBV29-1	13
CASSPGTGNYEQYF	TGTGCTAGCAGCCCGGGGACAGGGAACTACGAGCAGTACTTC	NA	TRBJ2-7	TRBD1	TRBV7-7	14
CASSPRGGVGETQYF	TGTGCCAGCAGCCCACGGGGAGGGGTGGGCGAGACCCAGTACTTC	NA	TRBJ2-5	TRBD2	TRBV5-8	15
CASRYTGGRTYEQYF	TGTGCCAGCAGATACACAGGGGGCCGAACCTACGAGCAGTACTTC	NA	TRBJ2-7	TRBD1	TRBV5-6	15
CASSQGIIVGYTF	TGCGCCAGCAGCCAAGGGATCATAGTAGGCTACACCTTC	NA	TRBJ1-2	NA	TRBV4-1	13
CASSLGVYEQYF	TGTGCCAGCAGTCTAGGGGTTTACGAGCAGTACTTC	NA	TRBJ2-7	NA	TRBV28	12
CATSRDLGSPYNEQFF	TGTGCCACCAGCAGAGATTTGGGGAGCCCCTACAATGAGCAGTTCTTC	NA	TRBJ2-1	NA	TRBV15	16
CASSLETRWAGNTIYF	TGTGCCAGCAGCTTGGAGACAAGGTGGGCTGGAAACACCATATATTTT	once	TRBJ1-3	NA	TRBV5-4	16
CASLAGAGGFGYGYTF	TGTGCCAGTCTCGCAGGGGCAGGGGGCTTCGGCTATGGCTACACCTTC	NA	TRBJ1-2	TRBD1	TRBV19	16
CASRSLRGLRETQYF	TGTGCCAGCAGATCTCTACGGGGCCTTCGGGAGACCCAGTACTTC	NA	TRBJ2-5	NA	TRBV2	15
CASSLVSGGSEQYF	TGTGCCAGCAGCTTAGTGTCGGGGGGCTCCGAGCAGTACTTC	NA	TRBJ2-7	NA	TRBV7-8	14
CASSIDPDRDSTEAFF	TGTGCCAGTAGTATTGACCCTGACAGGGATTCTACTGAAGCTTTCTTT	NA	TRBJ1-1	TRBD1	TRBV19	16
CASSVSVGNPYSPLHF	TGTGCCAGCAGCGTAAGTGTGGGGAACCCCTATTCACCCCTCCACTTT	many	TRBJ1-6	NA	TRBV9	16